One and the same sample provided the 6 T cell receptor beta chains below, sequenced in a study of CD8+ T cells in alopecia areata. Reverse transcription of extracted RNA yielded cDNA, which provided the sequencing template. Assay: immunoSEQ multiplex PCR; the TCRdb copy retains only in-frame clones and omits some. The sample contains more than 11,000 clones, roughly three fifths of which appear only once. About five patients had their CD4+ cells sorted into CD25+CD127- cells. The source material was CD4+ Tregs sorted from blood. These receptors originate from a human donor with alopecia areata.

In DNA, the CDR3 is TGTGCCAGCTCACCGTTAGCTGTTGTACCAGATACGCAGTATTTT. This translates into CASSPLAVVPDTQYF. The chain uses TRBV18 and TRBJ2-3; D is undetermined. The CDR3 runs 15 residues. Germline V gene sequence: CDR1 KGHSH, CDR2 LQKENI. The germline V and J ends were trimmed by 3 bases and 4 bases, with 14 bases remaining between them.

J is TRBJ2-6 and V is TRBV5-1; a possible D gene is TRBD1 (6 bases). Trimming pared 4 bases from V and 4 bases from J, leaving 12 bases between. The CDR3 sequence is 15 residues long. CDR1 and CDR2 (germline): SGHRS, YFSETQ. The chain's CDR3 is CASSRTGHGANVLTF. Written as DNA, the CDR3 is TGCGCCAGCAGCCGTACAGGGCACGGGGCCAACGTCCTGACTTTC.

The chain couples TRBV4-1 to TRBJ2-1; D perhaps matches TRBD2 (5 bases). The germline V gene encodes CDR1 MGHRA and CDR2 YSYEKL. Between the trimmed V and J ends, which lost 1 base and 6 bases, there was a span of 10 bases. This CDR3 contains 14 residues. The CDR3 bases are TGCGCCAGCAGCCAAGGACCCGCGGGCAATGAGCAGTTCTTC. As protein: CASSQGPAGNEQFF.

This clone showed up just once. The chain uses TRBV6-5 and TRBJ1-2; D remains unclear. This CDR3 region has 13 residues. Looked up from germline, CDR1 is MNHEY and CDR2 is SVGAGI. Deletions cut 0 bases from V and 7 bases from J, with 9 bases between. CDR3 in DNA: TGTGCCAGCAGTTACTCGGAGAGGAGTGGCTACACCTTC. Protein product: CASSYSERSGYTF.

The chain couples TRBV7-2 to TRBJ1-1, with D possibly being TRBD1 (5 bases). The CDR3 consists of 14 residues. The V gene's germline CDR1 is SGHTA and CDR2 FQGNSA. Between the trimmed V and J ends, which lost 8 bases and 4 bases, there was a span of 17 bases. DNA of the CDR3: TGTGCCAGCGGACAAGTGCTTGTAGGCACTGAAGCTTTCTTT. As protein: CASGQVLVGTEAFF.

This clone has more than one count but fewer than ten. The chain couples TRBV6-5 to TRBJ2-7, with 11 bases aligning to TRBD2. Losses at the gene ends were 5 bases for V and 6 bases for J; bases not matched to a gene: 9. Germline V CDR1 and CDR2: MNHEY, SVGAGI. This CDR3 region has 15 residues. Here the CDR3 DNA reads TGTGCCAGCAGTGGGGTAGCGGGAGGGAGGAGCGAGCAGTACTTC. Its protein product is CASSGVAGGRSEQYF.